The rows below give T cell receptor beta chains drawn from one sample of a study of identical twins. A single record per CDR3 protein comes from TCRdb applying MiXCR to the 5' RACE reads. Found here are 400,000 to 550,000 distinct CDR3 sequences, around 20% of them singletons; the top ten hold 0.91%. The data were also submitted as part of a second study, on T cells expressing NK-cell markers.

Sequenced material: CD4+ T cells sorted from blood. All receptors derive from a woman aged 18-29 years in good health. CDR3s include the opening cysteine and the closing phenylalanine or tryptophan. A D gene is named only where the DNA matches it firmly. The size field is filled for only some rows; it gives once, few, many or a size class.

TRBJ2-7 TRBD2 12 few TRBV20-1 TGCAGTGTCCTGACTAGCCCATACGAGCAGTACTTC CSVLTSPYEQYF
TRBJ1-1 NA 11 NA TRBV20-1 TGCAGTGCTAGAGAGCCGGGGGAAGCTTTCTTT CSAREPGEAFF
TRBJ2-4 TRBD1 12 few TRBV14 TGTGCCAGCAGCTTCTGGACAGGGCCCCTGGACTTC CASSFWTGPLDF
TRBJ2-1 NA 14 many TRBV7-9 TGTGCCAGCAGCTTAGGGATACCATACAATGAGCAGTTCTTC CASSLGIPYNEQFF
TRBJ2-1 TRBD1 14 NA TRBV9 TGTGCCAGCAGCGTAGGACAGGGCTACAATGAGCAGTTCTTC CASSVGQGYNEQFF
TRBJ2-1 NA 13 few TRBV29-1 TGCAGCGTTGAGGGGACACCCTACAATGAGCAGTTCTTC CSVEGTPYNEQFF
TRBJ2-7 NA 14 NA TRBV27 TGTGCCAGCAGTCCAATAGGACGGCCAACAGAGCAGTACTTC CASSPIGRPTEQYF
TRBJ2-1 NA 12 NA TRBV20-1 TGCAGTGCTAGAGGCCGAGGCAATGAGCAGTTCTTC CSARGRGNEQFF
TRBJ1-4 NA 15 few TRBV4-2 TGTGCCAGCAGCCATCTCCGGGGTCACCTCGAAAAACTGTTTTTT CASSHLRGHLEKLFF
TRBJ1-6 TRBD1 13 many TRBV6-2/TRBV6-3 TGTGCCAGCAGTTTGGACAGGGCTTCACCCCTCCACTTT CASSLDRASPLHF
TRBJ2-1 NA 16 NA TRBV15 TGTGCCACCAGCAGAGTATTACGGGATCCCTACAATGAGCAGTTCTTC CATSRVLRDPYNEQFF
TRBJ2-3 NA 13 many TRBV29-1 TGCAGCGGCGGCGGGGTTAGACAAGATACGCAGTATTTT CSGGGVRQDTQYF
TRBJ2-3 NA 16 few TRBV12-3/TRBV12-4 TGTGCCAGCAGGCTTCTCTTAGGGGGGGTTCCAGATACGCAGTATTTT CASRLLLGGVPDTQYF
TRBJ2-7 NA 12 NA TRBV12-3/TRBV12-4 TGTGCCAGCAGCGGGACTGTCTACGAGCAGTACTTC CASSGTVYEQYF
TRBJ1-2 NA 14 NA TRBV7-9 TGTGCCAGCAGCTTACAATGGGGCGGGCAGGGCTACACCTTC CASSLQWGGQGYTF
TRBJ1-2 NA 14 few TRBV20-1 TGCAGTGCTAGAGAATTCGGAATCCACTATGGCTACACCTTC CSAREFGIHYGYTF
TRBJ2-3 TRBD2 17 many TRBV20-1 TGCAGTGCTAGAACAACCCTAGCGGGGGGGCCAACAGATACGCAGTATTTT CSARTTLAGGPTDTQYF
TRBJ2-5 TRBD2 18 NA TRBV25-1 TGTGCCAGCAGTCGTAGCGGGGGGGCGTCTCCCCGGCAAGAGACCCAGTACTTC CASSRSGGASPRQETQYF
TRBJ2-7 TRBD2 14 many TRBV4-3 TGCGCCAGCAGCCAAGGACTAGCCCGCTACGAGCAGTACTTC CASSQGLARYEQYF
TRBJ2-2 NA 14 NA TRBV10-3 TGTGCCATCAGTGATCAACAGGCGGTCGGGGAGCTGTTTTTT CAISDQQAVGELFF
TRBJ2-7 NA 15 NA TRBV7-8 TGTGCCAGCAGCTTAATACGGGGGCCCACCTACGAGCAGTACTTC CASSLIRGPTYEQYF
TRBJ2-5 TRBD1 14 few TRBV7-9 TGTGCCAGCAGCGCCGGGACAGGGGAAGAGACCCAGTACTTC CASSAGTGEETQYF
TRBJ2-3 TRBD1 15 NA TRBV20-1 TGTAGTGCTAGAGGCCGGGACAGGGATCCAGATACGCAGTATTTT CSARGRDRDPDTQYF
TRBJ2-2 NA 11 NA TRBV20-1 TGCAGTGCCGCGCTCACCGGGGAGCTGTTTTTT CSAALTGELFF
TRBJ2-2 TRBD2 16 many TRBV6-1 TGTGCCAGCAGAGGACTAGCGGCAACGAACACCGGGGAGCTGTTTTTT CASRGLAATNTGELFF
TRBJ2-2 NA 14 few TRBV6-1 TGTGCCAGCGCGTATGGCGCGGAAATCGGGGAGCTGTTTTTT CASAYGAEIGELFF
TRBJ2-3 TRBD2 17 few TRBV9 TGTGCCAGCACCCGCGGGGGGGGACAACCGTGGTCAGATACGCAGTATTTT CASTRGGGQPWSDTQYF
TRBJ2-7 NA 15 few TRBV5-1 TGCGCCAGCAGCTTGGAGATGGGCTACTCCTACGAGCAGTACTTC CASSLEMGYSYEQYF
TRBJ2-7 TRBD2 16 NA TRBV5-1 TGCGCCAGCAGCCCCGGAGGGACTAGCGCAAAGGGGGAGCAGTACTTC CASSPGGTSAKGEQYF
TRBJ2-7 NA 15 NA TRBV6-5 TGTGCCAGCAGTTACTCGTGGCGCAGCTCCTACGAGCAGTACTTC CASSYSWRSSYEQYF
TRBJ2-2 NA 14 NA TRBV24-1 TGTGCCACCAGTGGTCGAGCGAACACCGGGGAGCTGTTTTTT CATSGRANTGELFF
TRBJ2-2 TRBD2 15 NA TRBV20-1 TGCAGTGCCGCCCGACTAGCGGGAGATACCGGGGAGCTGTTTTTT CSAARLAGDTGELFF
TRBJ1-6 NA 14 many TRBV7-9 TGTGCCAGCAGCGGGGACCCCAATAATTCACCCCTCCACTTT CASSGDPNNSPLHF
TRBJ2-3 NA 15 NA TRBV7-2 TGTGCCAGCAGCTTACAGACTAGAAGCACAGATACGCAGTATTTT CASSLQTRSTDTQYF
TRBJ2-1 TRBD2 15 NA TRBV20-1 TGCAGTGCTTCGCGGGGGGACCTCCAATACAATGAGCAGTTCTTC CSASRGDLQYNEQFF
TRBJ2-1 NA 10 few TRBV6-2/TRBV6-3 TGTGCCAGCAGGAACTATGAGCAGTTCTTC CASRNYEQFF
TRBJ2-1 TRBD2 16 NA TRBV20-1 TGCAGTGCTAGAATCCTAAGCGGGAGCTCCTACAATGAGCAGTTCTTC CSARILSGSSYNEQFF
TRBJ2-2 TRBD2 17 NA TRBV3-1 TGTGCCAGCAGTCCCTCAAGCGGGATTGCGAACACCGGGGAGCTGTTTTTT CASSPSSGIANTGELFF
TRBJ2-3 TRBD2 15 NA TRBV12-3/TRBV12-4 TGTGCCAGCAGCCTGACCGGGACTACCACAGATACGCAGTATTTT CASSLTGTTTDTQYF
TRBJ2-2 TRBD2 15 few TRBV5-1 TGCGCCAGCAGCTTCGCCAGCGGGGGCTCCGGGGAGCTGTTTTTT CASSFASGGSGELFF
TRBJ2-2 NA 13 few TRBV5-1 TGCGCCAGCAGCGGTACTATAGGCGGGGAGCTGTTTTTT CASSGTIGGELFF
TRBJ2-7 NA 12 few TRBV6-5 TGTGCCAGCAGGTCACACACCTACGAGCAGTACTTC CASRSHTYEQYF